This TCR beta chain was identified in a study of CD8+CD57+ T cells in acquired aplastic anemia. As for the study in general: Isolated CD4+ and CD8+ cells, once sorted, yielded DNA averaging about 3 ug.

Patients chosen for sequencing had CD8+CD57+ cells that had expanded, as shown by flow cytometry. Germline V CDR1 and CDR2: SGHTA, FQGNSA. Trimming took off 5 bases at V and 6 bases at J, with 15 bases between the two ends. This CDR3 contains 14 residues. Study-wide results and caveats: In CD8+ cells, Simpson's diversity showed no significant difference between patients and controls.

In the case of this clonotype: Its antigen is not known.

Profiling of TCR beta VDJ combinations and CDR3 sequences used genomic DNA as template. TCRdb redid the calling of the reads with MiXCR, one entry per CDR3 protein. The table shows about half a million distinct CDR3 sequences, with less than 35% occurring only once. The sequenced material came from sorted CD4+, CD8+, or CD8+CD57+ T cells (not recorded which) from PBMCs. The rearrangement links TRBV7-2 to TRBJ2-3; possibly TRBD2 for D (5 bases). This clonotype originated in a human donor with aplastic anemia. This CDR3 is CASSRAPRRDTQYF. Written as DNA, the CDR3 is TGTGCCAGCAGCCGTGCTCCCAGGAGGGATACGCAGTATTTT.